These 18 T cell receptor beta chains came from one sample sequenced in a study of T-cell reconstitution after alpha-beta-depleted transplantation in children. During its preparation, the TCRbeta library received unique molecular identifiers. Each CDR3 protein is one row after TCRdb ran MiXCR on the PCR reads. The sample holds some 390,000 distinct CDR3 sequences, approximately 20% seen once. The starting material was PBMCs from the stem cell graft donor, obtained from the stem cell graft. The receptors come from a human donor who donated a stem cell graft to a child with acute myeloid leukemia.

The chain couples TRBV21-1 to TRBJ1-4; the table assigns TRBD1, which was not confirmed against the DNA. TRBV21-1 is shown as a pseudogene. The CDR3 runs 14 residues. CDR3 region: CASSDRDKGEKLFF. Here the CDR3 DNA reads TGTGCCAGCAGCGACCGGGACAAGGGAGAAAAACTGTTTTTT.

This clonotype was found once. The gene calls are TRBV5-1 and TRBJ2-7, with 10 bases matching TRBD2. After removal of 2 bases from V and 0 bases from J, the junction contained 5 bases not matched to a gene. The germline CDR1 and CDR2 sequences are SGHRS and YFSETQ. There are 16 residues in the CDR3. CDR3 nucleotides: TGCGCCAGCAGCTTCAGGGCTAGCGGGAGCTCCTACGAGCAGTACTTC. This sequence encodes CASSFRASGSSYEQYF.

This clonotype was detected many times. The chain has TRBV13 and TRBJ1-1; D possibly corresponds to TRBD1 (6 bases). This CDR3 is built from 15 residues. The V end lost 4 bases, the J end lost 0 bases, and 12 bases lay between the germline ends. CDR1 and CDR2 (germline): PRHDT, FYEKMQ (reference sequence). As DNA, the CDR3 is TGTGCCAGCAGCTCAACGACAGGATTGAACACTGAAGCTTTCTTT. This codes for CASSSTTGLNTEAFF.

This clonotype came up many times. The CDR3 nucleotides read TGCAGTGCTGAGGAAGACCGACAGGGCTCTAGCACAGATACGCAGTATTTT. It yields the protein CSAEEDRQGSSTDTQYF. J is TRBJ2-3 and V is TRBV20-1, with TRBD1 matching over 7 bases. In germline, CDR1 is DFQATT, CDR2 SNEGSKA (reference sequence). V lost 5 bases, J lost 0 bases, and 14 bases stayed unmatched. The CDR3 covers 17 residues.

This clonotype was observed a handful of times. The V call is TRBV27, the J call TRBJ2-3, with 8 nucleotides matching TRBD1. This CDR3 is 14 amino acids long. The germline gives CDR1 MNHEY, CDR2 SMNVEV (reference sequence). The ends lost 5 bases at V and 4 bases at J; junction bases unmatched: 5. The chain's CDR3 is CASSHGQGADTQYF. CDR3 sequence (DNA): TGTGCCAGCAGTCACGGACAGGGCGCAGATACGCAGTATTTT.

This clonotype has at least ten counts. The chain is built from TRBV24-1 and TRBJ2-1, with TRBD2 matching over 8 bases. Looked up from germline, CDR1 is KGHDR and CDR2 is SFDVKD. With 3 bases clipped from V and 6 bases from J, the junction kept 12 bases outside the gene matches. The CDR3 totals 17 residues. CDR3 protein: CATSDVLIAGYRNEQFF. In nucleotides, the CDR3 is TGTGCCACCAGTGATGTCTTGATAGCGGGATATCGCAATGAGCAGTTCTTC.

This clonotype was seen at least ten times. The rearrangement links TRBV20-1 to TRBJ2-7; TRBD1 might be the D (5 bases). Germline CDR1 DFQATT, CDR2 SNEGSKA (reference sequence). The CDR3 contains 14 residues. V gave up 2 bases and J gave up 0 bases, with 11 bases separating them. The CDR3 nucleotides are TGCAGTGCTAGAAACAGGTCCATCTCCTACGAGCAGTACTTC. Its translation: CSARNRSISYEQYF.

This clonotype has more than one count but fewer than ten. J is TRBJ2-7 and V is TRBV18, with 7 bases identical to TRBD2. The CDR3 has 15 amino acids. V lost 4 bases to trimming and J lost 5 bases; unmatched junction nucleotides: 11. CDR1 and CDR2 from the germline V gene are KGHSH and LQKENI. In DNA form, the CDR3 reads TGTGCCAGCTCACGGGTCGGCGGGAGTCTGGACGAGCAGTACTTC. Translation gives CASSRVGGSLDEQYF.

This clonotype was observed at least ten times. This chain connects TRBV29-1 to TRBJ2-7; TRBD2 is a possible D gene (6 bases). V was pared by 6 bases and J by 3 bases, with 12 bases between. The CDR3 extends over 12 amino acids. Germline V gene data show CDR1 as SQVTM and CDR2 as ANQGSEA. CDR3: CSVGRDFYEQYF. The CDR3 DNA is TGCAGCGTGGGACGGGACTTCTACGAGCAGTACTTC.

The J gene is TRBJ2-1, the V gene TRBV4-1, with D hard to call. The CDR3 totals 13 residues. The ends were cut back, 0 bases at V and 7 bases at J, with 7 bases in the middle. Looked up from germline, CDR1 is MGHRA and CDR2 is YSYEKL. CDR3 nucleotides: TGCGCCAGCAGCCAAGACCAGGTGAATGAGCAGTTCTTC. It yields the protein CASSQDQVNEQFF.

This sequence joins TRBV29-1 and TRBJ2-3, with 14 bases matching TRBD2. The CDR3 is 16 residues long. CDR1 and CDR2 (germline): SQVTM, ANQGSEA. V dropped 6 bases and J dropped 3; count of bases not matched to a gene: 8. CDR3 residues: CSVLTGLAGGTDTQYF. The CDR3 DNA reads as TGCAGCGTCCTAACCGGACTAGCGGGAGGTACAGATACGCAGTATTTT.

The gene calls are TRBV24-1 and TRBJ1-1, with D possibly being TRBD1 (5 bases). Trimming removed 4 bases from V and 5 bases from J, with 13 bases in between. Per germline, CDR1 KGHDR and CDR2 SFDVKD. The CDR3 loop spans 14 amino acids. The CDR3, as DNA: TGTGCCACCAGTGACCCCAACGGGGGAACTGAAGCTTTCTTT. Its translation: CATSDPNGGTEAFF.

About this clonotype: Sequence at one end of the junction differs from germline and may be a read error. The chain is built from TRBV20-1 and TRBJ2-3; perhaps TRBD2 as D (6 bases). The CDR3 length is 19 residues. The germline CDR1 and CDR2 sequences are DFQATT and SNEGSKA (reference sequence). CDR3 sequence reads: CRARALSRERPYSTDTQYF. The CDR3 DNA follows: TGCAGGGCTAGAGCGTTAAGCCGGGAGCGGCCGTATAGCACAGATACGCAGTATTTT.

The rearrangement links TRBV6-2 or TRBV6-3 to TRBJ1-5; unclear D gene. The V end lost 7 bases, the J end lost 2 bases, and 9 bases lay between the germline ends. CDR3 length: 13 residues. Germline CDR1 MNHEY, CDR2 SVGEGT. CDR3 coding DNA: TGTGCCAGCACCCCCGTTGGCAATCAGCCCCAGCATTTT. Its translation: CASTPVGNQPQHF.

This chain connects TRBV10-3 to TRBJ2-3; 9 nucleotides agree with TRBD2. The germline gives CDR1 ENHRY, CDR2 SYGVKD. After removal of 4 bases from V and 1 base from J, the junction contained 3 bases not matched to a gene. The CDR3 has 15 residues. CDR3 loop: CAISARLAGTDTQYF. As DNA, the CDR3 is TGTGCCATCAGTGCCCGACTAGCGGGCACAGATACGCAGTATTTT.

The genes are TRBV4-2 and TRBJ1-1, with D possibly being TRBD1 (6 bases). Deletions cut 1 base from V and 2 bases from J, with 11 bases between. Per the germline V gene, CDR1 is LGHNA and CDR2 is YNFKEQ. The CDR3 runs to 15 residues. The chain's CDR3 is CASSQVGQRNTEAFF. CDR3 sequence (DNA): TGTGCCAGCAGCCAAGTAGGACAGAGAAACACTGAAGCTTTCTTT.

This clonotype was detected a few times. The rearrangement joins TRBV20-1 to TRBJ2-4, with TRBD2 identical over 8 bases. Germline values: CDR1 DFQATT, CDR2 SNEGSKA (reference sequence). The CDR3 extends over 15 amino acids. V shed 1 base and J 1 base; nucleotides not matched to a gene: 3. The CDR3 sequence is CSARGLAWAKNIQYF. The CDR3 DNA reads TGCAGTGCTAGAGGACTAGCGTGGGCCAAAAACATTCAGTACTTC.

This clonotype was detected ten times or more. This chain joins TRBV12-3 or TRBV12-4 and TRBJ2-5, with no clear D. The CDR3 runs to 14 residues. The V end lost 2 bases, the J end lost 2 bases, and 9 bases lay between the germline ends. In DNA form, the CDR3 reads TGTGCCAGCAGTTTAAGTGCAGCTCAAGAGACCCAGTACTTC. Amino acids: CASSLSAAQETQYF.